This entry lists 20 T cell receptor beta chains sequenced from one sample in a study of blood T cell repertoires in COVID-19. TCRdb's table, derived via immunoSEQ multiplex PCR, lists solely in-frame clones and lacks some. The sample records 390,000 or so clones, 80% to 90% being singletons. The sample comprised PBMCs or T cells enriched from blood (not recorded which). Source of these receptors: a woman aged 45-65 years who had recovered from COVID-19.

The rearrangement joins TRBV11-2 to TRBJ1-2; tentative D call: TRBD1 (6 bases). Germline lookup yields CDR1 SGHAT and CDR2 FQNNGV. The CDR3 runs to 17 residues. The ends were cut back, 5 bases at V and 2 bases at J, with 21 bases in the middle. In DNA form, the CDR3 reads TGTGCCAGCAGCCTTCGACGGGACACCTTCACGAACTATGGCTACACCTTC. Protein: CASSLRRDTFTNYGYTF.

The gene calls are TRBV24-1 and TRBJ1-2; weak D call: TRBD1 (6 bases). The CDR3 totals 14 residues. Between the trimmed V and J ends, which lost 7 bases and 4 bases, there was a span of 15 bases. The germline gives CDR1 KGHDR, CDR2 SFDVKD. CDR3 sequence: CATSPDSRTYGYTF. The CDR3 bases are TGTGCCACCAGCCCGGACAGCCGCACCTATGGCTACACCTTC.

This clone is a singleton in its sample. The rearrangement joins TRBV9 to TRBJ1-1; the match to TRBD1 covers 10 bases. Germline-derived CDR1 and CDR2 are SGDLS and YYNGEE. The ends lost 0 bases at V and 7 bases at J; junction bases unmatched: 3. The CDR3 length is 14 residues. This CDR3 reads CASSVGQGAYEAFF. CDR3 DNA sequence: TGTGCCAGCAGCGTAGGACAGGGGGCCTATGAAGCTTTCTTT.

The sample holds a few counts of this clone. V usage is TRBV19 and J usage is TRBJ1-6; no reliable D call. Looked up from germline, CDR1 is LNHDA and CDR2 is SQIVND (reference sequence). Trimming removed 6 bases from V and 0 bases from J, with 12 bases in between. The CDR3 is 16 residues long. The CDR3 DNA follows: TGTGCCAGTAGAGAGGCATTCGGCTCCTATAATTCACCCCTCCACTTT. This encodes CASREAFGSYNSPLHF.

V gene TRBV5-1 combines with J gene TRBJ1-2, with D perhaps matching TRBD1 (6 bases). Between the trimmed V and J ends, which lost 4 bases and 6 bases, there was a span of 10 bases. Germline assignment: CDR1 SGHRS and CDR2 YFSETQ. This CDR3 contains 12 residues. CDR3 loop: CASSPPGDGYTF. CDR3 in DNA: TGCGCCAGCAGCCCGCCAGGGGATGGCTACACCTTC.

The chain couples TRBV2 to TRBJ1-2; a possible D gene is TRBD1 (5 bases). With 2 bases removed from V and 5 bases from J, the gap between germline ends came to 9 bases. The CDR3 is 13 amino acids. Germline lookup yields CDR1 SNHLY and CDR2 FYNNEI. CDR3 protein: CASSEREGYGYTF. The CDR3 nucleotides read TGTGCCAGCAGTGAACGGGAGGGGTATGGCTACACCTTC.

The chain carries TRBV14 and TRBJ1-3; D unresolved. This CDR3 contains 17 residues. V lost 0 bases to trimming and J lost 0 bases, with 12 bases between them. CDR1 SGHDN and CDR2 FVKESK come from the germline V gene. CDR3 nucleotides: TGTGCCAGCAGCCAAGAGGAGGACTGGCACTCTGGAAACACCATATATTTT. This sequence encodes CASSQEEDWHSGNTIYF.

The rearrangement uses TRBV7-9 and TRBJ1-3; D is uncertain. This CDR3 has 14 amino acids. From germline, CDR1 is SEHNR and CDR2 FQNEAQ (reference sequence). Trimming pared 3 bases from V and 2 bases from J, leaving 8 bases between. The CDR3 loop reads CASSFRGPGNTIYF. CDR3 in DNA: TGTGCCAGCAGCTTTCGAGGCCCTGGAAACACCATATATTTT.

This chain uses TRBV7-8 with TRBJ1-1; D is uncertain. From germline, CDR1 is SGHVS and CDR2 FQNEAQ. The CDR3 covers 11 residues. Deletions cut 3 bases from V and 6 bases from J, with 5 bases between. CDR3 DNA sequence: TGTGCCAGCAGCTTGTATGCTGAAGCTTTCTTT. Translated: CASSLYAEAFF.

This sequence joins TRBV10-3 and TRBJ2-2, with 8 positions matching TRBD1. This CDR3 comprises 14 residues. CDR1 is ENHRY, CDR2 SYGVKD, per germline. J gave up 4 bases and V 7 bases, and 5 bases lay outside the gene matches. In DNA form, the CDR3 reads TGTGCCATCAAGGACAGGGCGGGCACCGGGGAGCTGTTTTTT. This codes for CAIKDRAGTGELFF.

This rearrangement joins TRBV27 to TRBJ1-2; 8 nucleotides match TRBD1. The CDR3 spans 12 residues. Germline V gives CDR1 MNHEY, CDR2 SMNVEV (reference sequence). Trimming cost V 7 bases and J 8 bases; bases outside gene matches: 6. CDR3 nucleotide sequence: TGTGCCAGCACGACAGGGGCACAAGGCTACACCTTC. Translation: CASTTGAQGYTF.

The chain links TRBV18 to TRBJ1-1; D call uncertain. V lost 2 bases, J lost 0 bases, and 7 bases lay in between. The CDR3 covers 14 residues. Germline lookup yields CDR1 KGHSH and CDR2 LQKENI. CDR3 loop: CASSPEGMNTEAFF. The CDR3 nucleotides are TGTGCCAGCTCACCAGAGGGCATGAACACTGAAGCTTTCTTT.

CDR3 in DNA: TGTGCCAGCAGTGACTCGATTAATGTGGGACAGGGATTTTCACCCCTCCACTTT. Amino acids: CASSDSINVGQGFSPLHF. J is TRBJ1-6 and V is TRBV6-4; TRBD1 agrees at 9 bases. V was pared by 0 bases and J by 9 bases, with 12 bases of the junction left unmatched. CDR1 and CDR2 (germline): MRHNA, SNTAGT. This CDR3 contains 18 residues.

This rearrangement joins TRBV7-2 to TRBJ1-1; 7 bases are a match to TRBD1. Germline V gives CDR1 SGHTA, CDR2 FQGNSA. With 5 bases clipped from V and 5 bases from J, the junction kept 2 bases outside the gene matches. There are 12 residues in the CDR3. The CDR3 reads CASSTQGTEAFF. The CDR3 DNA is TGTGCCAGCAGCACACAGGGGACTGAAGCTTTCTTT.

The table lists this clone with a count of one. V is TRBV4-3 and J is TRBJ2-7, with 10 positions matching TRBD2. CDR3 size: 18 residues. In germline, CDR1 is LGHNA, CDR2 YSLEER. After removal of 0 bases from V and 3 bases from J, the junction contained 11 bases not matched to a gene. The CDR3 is CASSQDWAAGGRLYEQYF. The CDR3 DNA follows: TGCGCCAGCAGCCAAGATTGGGCAGCGGGGGGGAGACTCTACGAGCAGTACTTC.

CDR3 loop: CASSPRDGSSTEAFF. CDR3 coding DNA: TGTGCCAGCAGCCCGCGGGACGGTTCGTCGACTGAAGCTTTCTTT. The rearrangement uses TRBV7-2 and TRBJ1-1, with a weak D call TRBD1 (5 bases). CDR1 SGHTA and CDR2 FQGNSA come from the germline V gene. This CDR3 region has 15 residues. Between the trimmed V and J ends, which lost 5 bases and 5 bases, there was a span of 18 bases. Looking up the rest from reference TRBV7-2 and TRBJ1-1 gives the full variable domain: GAGVSQSPSNKVTEKGKDVELRCDPISGHTALYWYRQSLGQGLEFLIYFQGNSAPDKSGLPSDRFSAERTGGSVSTLTIQRTQQEDSAVYLCASSPRDGSSTEAFFGQGTRLTVV.

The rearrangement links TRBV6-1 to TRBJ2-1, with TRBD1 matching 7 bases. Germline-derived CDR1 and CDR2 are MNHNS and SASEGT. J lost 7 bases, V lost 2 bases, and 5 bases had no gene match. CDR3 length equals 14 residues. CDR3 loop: CASSERDRRNEQFF. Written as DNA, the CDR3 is TGTGCCAGCAGTGAACGGGACAGAAGAAATGAGCAGTTCTTC.

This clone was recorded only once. This CDR3 is CASRGPRAGSSYNEQFF. The CDR3 DNA is TGTGCCAGCCGCGGGCCCAGGGCGGGGAGCTCCTACAATGAGCAGTTCTTC. The chain has TRBV6-4 and TRBJ2-1; D might be TRBD2 (6 bases). This CDR3 comprises 17 residues. CDR1 is MRHNA, CDR2 SNTAGT, per germline. Trimming took 8 bases from V and 0 from J, leaving 20 bases between them.

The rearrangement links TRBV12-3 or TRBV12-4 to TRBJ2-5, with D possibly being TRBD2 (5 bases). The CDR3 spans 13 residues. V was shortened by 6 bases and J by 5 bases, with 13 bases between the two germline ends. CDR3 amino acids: CASSPDSGETQYF. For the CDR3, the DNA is TGTGCCAGCAGCCCCGACTCGGGGGAGACCCAGTACTTC.

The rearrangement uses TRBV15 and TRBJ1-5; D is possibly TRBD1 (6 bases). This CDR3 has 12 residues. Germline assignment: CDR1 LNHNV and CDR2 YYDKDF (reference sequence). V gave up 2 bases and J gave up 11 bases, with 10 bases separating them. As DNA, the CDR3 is TGTGCCACCAGCAGATCAGACAGGTCCCAGCATTTT. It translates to CATSRSDRSQHF.